Each of the 27 T cell receptor beta chains below was sequenced from the same sample in a study of blood T cell repertoires in COVID-19. Measured with immunoSEQ multiplex PCR; TCRdb has only the in-frame clones, and not every one. The sample has 250,000 to 350,000 clones, roughly 83% seen once. The sequencing input was peripheral blood. These receptor sequences come from a human donor with COVID-19, enrolled during active disease. The donor label of this sample is uncertain.

This clone was detected once. The rearrangement uses TRBV19 and TRBJ1-6; D is ambiguous. This CDR3 is built from 14 residues. Germline CDR1 is LNHDA and CDR2 is SQIVND (reference sequence). Trimming cost V 3 bases and J 8 bases, with 11 bases left between them. In DNA form, the CDR3 reads TGTGCCAGTAGTATGGACGGGGAGGATTCACCCCTCCACTTT. It codes for CASSMDGEDSPLHF.

The chain joins TRBV10-3 to TRBJ2-2; 11 bases map to TRBD1. The CDR3 sequence is 18 residues long. V dropped 6 bases and J dropped 8; count of bases not matched to a gene: 17. In germline, CDR1 is ENHRY, CDR2 SYGVKD. The CDR3: CAIRNRRDRGAKGGELFF. The CDR3 DNA sequence: TGTGCCATCAGAAATCGCCGGGACAGGGGGGCCAAGGGAGGGGAGCTGTTTTTT.

V gene TRBV18 combines with J gene TRBJ2-2; 11 bases line up with TRBD1. CDR1 is KGHSH and CDR2 is LQKENI in the germline V gene. With V trimmed by 1 base and J by 3 bases, 1 base remained unmatched. This CDR3 comprises 16 residues. The chain's CDR3 is CASSPLGQGDTGELFF. DNA for the CDR3: TGTGCCAGCTCACCACTGGGACAGGGGGACACCGGGGAGCTGTTTTTT.

This chain connects TRBV3-1 (or the pseudogene TRBV3-2) to TRBJ1-2; D gene ambiguous. The CDR3 runs to 14 residues. V shed 1 base and J shed 8 bases, with 14 bases lying between them. Germline lookup yields CDR1 LGHDT and CDR2 YNNKEL (reference sequence). CDR3: CASSQAVAVGGYTF. The CDR3 nucleotides are TGTGCCAGCAGCCAAGCTGTTGCGGTCGGCGGCTACACCTTC.

The chain has TRBV6-5 and TRBJ2-5, with 14 bases lining up with TRBD2. V dropped 0 bases and J dropped 3; count of bases not matched to a gene: 0. The CDR3 loop spans 16 amino acids. Germline lookup yields CDR1 MNHEY and CDR2 SVGAGI. The DNA for the CDR3 is TGTGCCAGCAGTTACTCGGGACTAGCGGGAGAAGAGACCCAGTACTTC. Its protein product is CASSYSGLAGEETQYF.

V gene TRBV28 combines with J gene TRBJ1-5; D gene uncertain. In germline, CDR1 is MDHEN, CDR2 SYDVKM. V was pared by 2 bases and J by 0 bases, with 11 bases between. The CDR3 length is 16 residues. The CDR3: CASSLRLDYSNQPQHF. CDR3 DNA sequence: TGTGCCAGCAGTTTAAGATTAGACTATAGCAATCAGCCCCAGCATTTT.

With regard to this clone: The sample contains more than one DNA sequence encoding this CDR3. This rearrangement joins TRBV4-3 to TRBJ1-5; no firm D call. Trimming cost V 0 bases and J 5 bases, with 5 bases left between them. Looked up from germline, CDR1 is LGHNA and CDR2 is YSLEER. The CDR3 is made up of 13 amino acids. The CDR3 nucleotides read TGCGCCAGCAGCCAAGATCGTGATCAGCCCCAGCATTTT. It specifies CASSQDRDQPQHF.

This rearrangement joins TRBV4-1 to TRBJ1-5; 7 nucleotides align to TRBD1. Germline trimming cut 0 bases from V and 3 bases from J; bases unmatched to any gene: 11. The CDR3 sequence is 18 residues long. Germline CDR1 MGHRA, CDR2 YSYEKL. CDR3 nucleotides: TGCGCCAGCAGCCAAGATAACCTCGGCACAGGGGTCAATCAGCCCCAGCATTTT. Protein sequence: CASSQDNLGTGVNQPQHF.

This clone appeared a single time. The genes are TRBV5-1 and TRBJ2-3; 9 nucleotides align to TRBD2. The CDR3 runs 15 residues. CDR1 is SGHRS, CDR2 YFSETQ, per germline. Trimming cost V 0 bases and J 2 bases; bases outside gene matches: 1. The CDR3 bases are TGCGCCAGCAGCTTGGTAGCGGGAGACACAGATACGCAGTATTTT. This codes for CASSLVAGDTDTQYF.

This clone occurred a few times. The chain employs TRBV19 and TRBJ1-6, with 8 nucleotides matching TRBD1. CDR1 LNHDA and CDR2 SQIVND come from the germline V gene (reference sequence). The ends lost 6 bases at V and 7 bases at J; junction bases unmatched: 5. There are 14 residues in the CDR3. CDR3 sequence: CASRLRDRNSPLHF. In DNA form, the CDR3 reads TGTGCCAGTAGACTCCGGGACAGGAATTCACCCCTCCACTTT.

This chain links TRBV11-2 with TRBJ2-7; 8 bases align to TRBD2. The CDR3 runs to 16 residues. CDR1 is SGHAT and CDR2 is FQNNGV in the germline V gene. The J segment lost 0 bases and the V segment lost 5 bases, leaving 9 bases of the junction unmatched. Here the CDR3 reads CASSPGLADSSYEQYF. DNA for the CDR3: TGTGCCAGCAGCCCCGGACTAGCCGATAGCTCCTACGAGCAGTACTTC. The full variable domain, completed using reference TRBV11-2 and TRBJ2-7, is EAGVAQSPRYKIIEKRQSVAFWCNPISGHATLYWYQQILGQGPKLLIQFQNNGVVDDSQLPKDRFSAERLKGVDSTLKIQPAKLEDSAVYLCASSPGLADSSYEQYFGPGTRLTVT.

This clone was detected only once. The rearrangement uses TRBV6-5 and TRBJ2-5, with 9 bases fitting TRBD2. This CDR3 contains 16 residues. The V gene end was trimmed by 0 bases and the J gene end by 4 bases; junction bases not matched to a gene: 6. Looked up from germline, CDR1 is MNHEY and CDR2 is SVGAGI. The CDR3 DNA follows: TGTGCCAGCAGTTACTCGAGGGGGACTAGCCTAGAGACCCAGTACTTC. Translated, it gives CASSYSRGTSLETQYF.

The chain carries TRBV19 and TRBJ1-6; D not resolved. The CDR3 has 16 amino acids. Germline loops: CDR1 LNHDA, CDR2 SQIVND (reference sequence). The V end lost 7 bases, the J end lost 0 bases, and 13 bases lay between the germline ends. Written as DNA, the CDR3 is TGTGCCAGTAAAAACAGCCACAGCTCCTATAATTCACCCCTCCACTTT. Protein product: CASKNSHSSYNSPLHF. Full variable domain (rest looked up from reference TRBV19 and TRBJ1-6): DGGITQSPKYLFRKEGQNVTLSCEQNLNHDAMYWYRQDPGQGLRLIYYSQIVNDFQKGDIAEGYSVSREKKESFPLTVTSAQKNPTAFYLCASKNSHSSYNSPLHFGNGTRLTVT.

The chain is built from TRBV6-5 and TRBJ2-1; D possibly corresponds to TRBD2 (5 bases). CDR3 length: 13 amino acids. V was shortened by 5 bases and J by 6 bases, with 11 bases between the two germline ends. Germline values: CDR1 MNHEY, CDR2 SVGAGI. The CDR3 DNA is TGTGCCAGCAGTCGTACCGAGGGCAATGAGCAGTTCTTC. This sequence encodes CASSRTEGNEQFF.

As DNA, the CDR3 is TGCGCCAGCAGCCCTGCAGCGGGAGCTACAGATACGCAGTATTTT. The encoded protein is CASSPAAGATDTQYF. The V call is TRBV5-1, the J call TRBJ2-3; 8 bases are a match to TRBD2. The junction had 7 bases not matched to a gene; V was cut back by 4 bases and J by 3 bases. The length of the CDR3 is 15 residues. CDR1 is SGHRS, CDR2 YFSETQ, per germline.

This chain joins TRBV28 and TRBJ2-1; D might be TRBD2 (6 bases). The CDR3 totals 14 residues. Germline V CDR1 and CDR2: MDHEN, SYDVKM. The germline V and J ends were trimmed by 8 bases and 6 bases, with 17 bases remaining between them. The CDR3 protein is CASWAEGDGNEQFF. CDR3 nucleotides: TGTGCCAGCTGGGCGGAGGGAGATGGCAATGAGCAGTTCTTC.

Comments on this clone: Relative to the germline gene, one junction end is altered; a read error may explain this. V is TRBV5-1 and J is TRBJ2-3; the match to TRBD2 covers 12 bases. Germline CDR1 SGHRS, CDR2 YFSETQ. The CDR3 has 18 amino acids. In DNA form, the CDR3 reads TGCGCCAGCAGCTTGTGGGCTAGCGGGAGGGGAAGCACGGATACGCAGTATTTT. Protein: CASSLWASGRGSTDTQYF.

The DNA for the CDR3 is TGTGCCAGCAGCTTGTCGTCTAGGCAGAGCTATGGCTACACCTTC. Its protein product is CASSLSSRQSYGYTF. This chain links TRBV5-5 with TRBJ1-2; no clear D gene. Germline V CDR1 and CDR2: SGHKS, YYEKEE (reference sequence). Trimming took off 1 base at V and 4 bases at J, with 14 bases between the two ends. This CDR3 region has 15 residues.

The V gene is TRBV3-1 (or the pseudogene TRBV3-2), the J gene TRBJ1-1; D is unclear. The CDR3 runs to 12 residues. CDR1 LGHDT and CDR2 YNNKEL come from the germline V gene (reference sequence). Trimming took 2 bases from V and 8 from J, leaving 9 bases between them. CDR3: CASSQIGVEAFF. The CDR3 DNA follows: TGTGCCAGCAGCCAAATAGGAGTAGAAGCTTTCTTT.

The gene calls are TRBV6-5 and TRBJ2-7, with D perhaps TRBD1 (5 bases). CDR1 MNHEY and CDR2 SVGAGI come from the germline V gene. Trimming took off 6 bases at V and 5 bases at J, with 17 bases between the two ends. CDR3 length: 14 residues. CDR3: CASRTDIGGDEQYF. The CDR3 DNA follows: TGTGCCAGCAGAACGGACATAGGTGGCGACGAGCAGTACTTC.

CDR3 in DNA: TGTGCCAGCAGTGAATCTTCCCCTTACAATGAGCAGTTCTTC. Residues: CASSESSPYNEQFF. The chain employs TRBV6-4 and TRBJ2-1; D gene uncertain. Deletions cut 3 bases from V and 4 bases from J, with 10 bases between. Germline CDR1 and CDR2: MRHNA and SNTAGT. The CDR3 runs 14 residues.

The J gene is TRBJ1-4, the V gene TRBV2, with 8 bases fitting TRBD1. From germline, CDR1 is SNHLY and CDR2 FYNNEI. The length of the CDR3 is 14 residues. Losses at the gene ends were 10 bases for V and 7 bases for J; bases not matched to a gene: 11. This chain's CDR3 is CATGMTGDREKLFF. The CDR3, as DNA: TGTGCCACCGGAATGACAGGGGATCGTGAAAAACTGTTTTTT.

J is TRBJ2-3 and V is TRBV27, with 7 bases fitting TRBD2. The germline V gene encodes CDR1 MNHEY and CDR2 SMNVEV (reference sequence). The trim removed 6 bases at V and 4 bases at J, leaving 10 bases unmatched. The length of the CDR3 is 15 residues. The CDR3 nucleotides are TGTGCCAGCAGCTCGAGCGGGACTGGCGCAGATACGCAGTATTTT. Translation: CASSSSGTGADTQYF.

The J gene is TRBJ1-1, the V gene TRBV2; D possibly corresponds to TRBD1 (5 bases). Trimming pared 0 bases from V and 14 bases from J, leaving 16 bases between. This CDR3 is built from 13 residues. The V gene's germline CDR1 is SNHLY and CDR2 FYNNEI. CDR3 in DNA: TGTGCCAGCAGTGAAGCCGGGAGGGGAGGGATCTTCTTT. This sequence encodes CASSEAGRGGIFF.

The table lists this clone with a few counts. The J gene is TRBJ1-2, the V gene TRBV6-2 or TRBV6-3; D call uncertain. The germline gives CDR1 MNHEY, CDR2 SVGEGT. The V gene lost 2 bases and the J gene lost 1 base, with 5 bases spanning the gap. The CDR3 has 13 residues. The CDR3 sequence is CASSYTVNYGYTF. The CDR3 region has the DNA TGTGCCAGCAGTTACACGGTTAACTATGGCTACACCTTC.

This rearrangement joins TRBV28 to TRBJ2-1; perhaps TRBD1 as D (5 bases). This CDR3 is 12 amino acids long. Germline loops: CDR1 MDHEN, CDR2 SYDVKM. V was cut by 7 bases and J by 8 bases, with 12 bases left in between. CDR3 sequence (DNA): TGTGCCAGCAACTCAGGGTTCCATGAGCAGTTCTTC. It codes for CASNSGFHEQFF.

As regards this clone: The sample contains more than one DNA sequence encoding this CDR3. The rearrangement uses TRBV5-1 and TRBJ1-2; TRBD1 matches 10 bases. The CDR3 consists of 14 residues. Germline CDR1 reads SGHRS; CDR2 reads YFSETQ. V was clipped by 4 bases and J by 3 bases; unmatched bases: 3. CDR3 nucleotide sequence: TGCGCCAGCAGCGTGACAGGGGGCGACTATGGCTACACCTTC. Protein sequence: CASSVTGGDYGYTF.